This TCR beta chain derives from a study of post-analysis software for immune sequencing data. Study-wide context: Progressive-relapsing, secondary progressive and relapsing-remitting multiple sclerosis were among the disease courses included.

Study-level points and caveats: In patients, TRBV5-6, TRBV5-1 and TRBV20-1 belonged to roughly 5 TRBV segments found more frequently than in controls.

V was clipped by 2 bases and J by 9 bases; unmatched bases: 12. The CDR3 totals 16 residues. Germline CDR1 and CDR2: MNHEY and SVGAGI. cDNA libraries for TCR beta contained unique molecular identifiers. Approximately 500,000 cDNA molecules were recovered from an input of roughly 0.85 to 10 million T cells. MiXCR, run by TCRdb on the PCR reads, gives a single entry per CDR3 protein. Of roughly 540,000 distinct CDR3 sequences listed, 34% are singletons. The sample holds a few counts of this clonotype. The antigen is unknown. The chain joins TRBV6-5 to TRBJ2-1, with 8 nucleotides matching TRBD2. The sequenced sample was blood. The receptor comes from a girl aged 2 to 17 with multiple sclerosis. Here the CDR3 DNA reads TGTGCCAGCAGTTACCTGGGGCGGGGGGACCTGGGTGAGCAGTTCTTC. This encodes CASSYLGRGDLGEQFF.